A single sample is the source of the 23 T cell receptor beta chains below, sequenced in a study of T cell repertoires in cytomegalovirus infection. TCRdb re-derived calls from the reads in MiXCR, one entry per CDR3 protein. The sample holds over 150,000 distinct CDR3 sequences, about 18% seen once. The sample was CD8+ T cells from PBMCs. Receptor source: a human donor in good health (CMV status not recorded). Some clones in this sample may be carry-over from other donors' samples.

This clonotype occurred a few times. The V and J genes are TRBV7-9 and TRBJ2-3, with 11 bases that match TRBD1. Germline V gives CDR1 SEHNR, CDR2 FQNEAQ (reference sequence). The CDR3 is 15 amino acids. J lost 2 bases, V lost 7 bases, and 5 bases had no gene match. The CDR3 DNA is TGTGCCAGCATATGGGACAGGGGGGACACAGATACGCAGTATTTT. Protein: CASIWDRGDTDTQYF.

The rearrangement joins TRBV7-6 to TRBJ2-5; no firm D call. Germline CDR1 and CDR2: SGHVS and FNYEAQ. V dropped 0 bases and J dropped 2 bases, with 10 bases sitting between them. This CDR3 comprises 15 residues. CDR3 sequence: CASSLALGRQETQYF. Here the CDR3 DNA reads TGTGCCAGCAGCTTAGCGCTAGGAAGGCAAGAGACCCAGTACTTC.

This rearrangement joins TRBV20-1 to TRBJ2-7; 9 nucleotides line up with TRBD2. The V and J ends lost 0 bases and 3 bases, in that order; junction bases with no gene match: 3. Looked up from germline, CDR1 is DFQATT and CDR2 is SNEGSKA (reference sequence). This CDR3 is built from 14 residues. The CDR3 region has the DNA TGCAGTGCTAGAGAGGAGCGGGGGGTCTACGAGCAGTACTTC. Its protein product is CSAREERGVYEQYF.

The CDR3 here is CASSSRTGEVEEQYF. The CDR3 DNA follows: TGTGCCAGCAGTTCAAGGACAGGGGAAGTGGAGGAGCAGTACTTC. J is TRBJ2-7 and V is TRBV12-3 or TRBV12-4; 9 nucleotides match TRBD1. This CDR3 contains 15 residues. The junction had 11 bases not matched to a gene; V was cut back by 4 bases and J by 7 bases.

A few counts support this clonotype. V is TRBV14 and J is TRBJ1-2; 7 nucleotides line up with TRBD1. Looked up from germline, CDR1 is SGHDN and CDR2 is FVKESK. The CDR3 runs to 15 residues. J lost 4 bases, V lost 2 bases, and 7 bases had no gene match. The CDR3 coding sequence is TGTGCCAGCAGCCAAATGACAGGGTCGAGCTATGGCTACACCTTC. This codes for CASSQMTGSSYGYTF.

This sequence joins TRBV20-1 and TRBJ1-3; 9 bases are a match to TRBD1. Germline-derived CDR1 and CDR2 are DFQATT and SNEGSKA (reference sequence). The V and J ends lost 6 bases and 2 bases, in that order; junction bases with no gene match: 14. This CDR3 has 17 residues. CDR3 region: CSASIPGQGAAGNTIYF. CDR3 nucleotides: TGCAGTGCCTCTATCCCGGGACAGGGTGCGGCTGGAAACACCATATATTTT.

J is TRBJ1-6 and V is TRBV2; no definite D call. Trimming pared 3 bases from V and 5 bases from J, leaving 20 bases between. Germline CDR1 and CDR2: SNHLY and FYNNEI. CDR3 length: 18 residues. The CDR3 loop reads CASSDVAGRQLDNSPLHF. In nucleotides, the CDR3 is TGTGCCAGCAGTGACGTGGCAGGCCGACAACTTGATAATTCACCCCTCCACTTT.

This clonotype was counted between two and nine times. V usage is TRBV28 and J usage is TRBJ2-2; D ambiguous. The CDR3 covers 16 residues. Trimming took off 7 bases at V and 2 bases at J, with 17 bases between the two ends. CDR1 and CDR2 (germline): MDHEN, SYDVKM. CDR3 nucleotide sequence: TGTGCCAGCACAGTAGGGCCCCAAACAAACACCGGGGAGCTGTTTTTT. Protein product: CASTVGPQTNTGELFF. Combining the CDR3 with reference TRBV28 and TRBJ2-2 gives the whole variable domain DVKVTQSSRYLVKRTGEKVFLECVQDMDHENMFWYRQDPGLGLRLIYFSYDVKMKEKGDIPEGYSVSREKKERFSLILESASTNQTSMYLCASTVGPQTNTGELFFGEGSRLTVL.

This clonotype was counted only a few times. The rearrangement links TRBV11-2 to TRBJ1-2; D possibly corresponds to TRBD1 (6 bases). Trimming took 5 bases from V and 8 from J, leaving 15 bases between them. The germline V gene has CDR1 SGHAT and CDR2 FQNNGV. The CDR3 totals 13 residues. The CDR3 DNA sequence: TGTGCCAGCAGCGCGACAGGAGGAGACGGCTACACCTTC. This translates into CASSATGGDGYTF.

This clonotype has more than one count but fewer than ten. The gene calls are TRBV5-5 and TRBJ2-6; maybe TRBD1 (6 bases). Germline V gene sequence: CDR1 SGHKS, CDR2 YYEKEE (reference sequence). This CDR3 contains 16 residues. The V end was cut by 5 bases, the J end by 4 bases, with 16 bases between. The CDR3 DNA sequence: TGTGCCAGCAGTTCTACAGGGAACGCCGGGGCCAACGTCCTGACTTTC. This encodes CASSSTGNAGANVLTF.

This sequence joins TRBV4-3 and TRBJ2-7, with 14 bases fitting TRBD2. Germline CDR1 reads LGHNA; CDR2 reads YSLEER. This CDR3 comprises 18 residues. With 1 base clipped from V and 1 base from J, the junction kept 6 bases outside the gene matches. CDR3: CASSQGLAGGPSSYEQYF. The CDR3 DNA reads as TGCGCCAGCAGCCAAGGACTAGCGGGGGGGCCGAGTTCCTACGAGCAGTACTTC.

In nucleotides, the CDR3 is TGTGCCAGCAGCTCTGGACAGGGCGGGTCACCCCTCCACTTT. Protein product: CASSSGQGGSPLHF. The rearrangement links TRBV12-3 or TRBV12-4 to TRBJ1-6, with TRBD1 identical over 8 bases. The junction had 8 bases not matched to a gene; V was cut back by 6 bases and J by 10 bases. The CDR3 loop spans 14 amino acids.

This clonotype was recorded a few times. The chain combines TRBV27 with TRBJ1-5, with a tentative D call TRBD1 (5 bases). Germline-derived CDR1 and CDR2 are MNHEY and SMNVEV (reference sequence). Trimming pared 4 bases from V and 3 bases from J, leaving 10 bases between. The CDR3 is 14 residues long. CDR3 loop: CASSSRDPNQPQHF. As DNA, the CDR3 is TGTGCCAGCAGTTCCAGGGACCCCAATCAGCCCCAGCATTTT.

In its sample, this clonotype was seen a few times. The chain joins TRBV7-9 to TRBJ2-5; D is possibly TRBD2 (6 bases). Germline V gene data show CDR1 as SEHNR and CDR2 as FQNEAQ (reference sequence). CDR3 length: 17 residues. The V end lost 3 bases, the J end lost 2 bases, and 19 bases lay between the germline ends. CDR3 sequence: CASSLGPRVRGQETQYF. CDR3 DNA sequence: TGTGCCAGCAGCTTGGGCCCCAGGGTCCGGGGGCAAGAGACCCAGTACTTC.

V usage is TRBV10-3 and J usage is TRBJ2-5, with D perhaps matching TRBD2 (6 bases). V gave up 4 bases and J gave up 3 bases, with 6 bases separating them. Per the germline V gene, CDR1 is ENHRY and CDR2 is SYGVKD. The length of the CDR3 is 12 residues. The CDR3 region is CAISGGEETQYF. The CDR3 region has the DNA TGTGCCATCAGTGGGGGGGAAGAGACCCAGTACTTC.

This clonotype has more than one count but fewer than ten. This rearrangement joins TRBV15 to TRBJ1-2, with 9 bases fitting TRBD1. The CDR3 spans 14 residues. Germline V gene lookup returns CDR1 LNHNV and CDR2 YYDKDF (reference sequence). Trimming removed 6 bases from V and 4 bases from J; junction bases left unmatched: 6. Here the CDR3 reads CATRQGADPYGYTF. The CDR3 nucleotides read TGTGCCACCAGACAGGGGGCAGATCCCTATGGCTACACCTTC. The variable domain in full, completed from reference TRBV15 and TRBJ1-2, reads DAMVIQNPRYQVTQFGKPVTLSCSQTLNHNVMYWYQQKSSQAPKLLFHYYDKDFNNEADTPDNFQSRRPNTSFCFLDIRSPGLGDTAMYLCATRQGADPYGYTFGSGTRLTVV.

This clonotype was counted only a few times. V and J are TRBV6-1 and TRBJ2-5, with 8 bases aligning to TRBD1. The CDR3 runs 15 residues. V gave up 2 bases and J gave up 3 bases; unmatched junction bases: 5. Germline V gene data show CDR1 as MNHNS and CDR2 as SASEGT. CDR3 amino acids: CASSEIVDREETQYF. The CDR3 region has the DNA TGTGCCAGCAGTGAAATAGTGGACAGGGAAGAGACCCAGTACTTC.

This clonotype occurred a few times. CDR3 residues: CASSLARRGYNEQFF. The DNA for the CDR3 is TGTGCCAGCAGCTTAGCGCGAAGGGGCTACAATGAGCAGTTCTTC. The V and J genes are TRBV7-9 and TRBJ2-1, with a tentative D call TRBD1 (5 bases). Germline values: CDR1 SEHNR, CDR2 FQNEAQ (reference sequence). V lost 0 bases to trimming and J lost 3 bases, with 9 bases between them. The CDR3 has 15 residues. The full variable domain, its missing parts supplied by reference TRBV7-9 and TRBJ2-1, is DTGVSQNPRHKITKRGQNVTFRCDPISEHNRLYWYRQTLGQGPEFLTYFQNEAQLEKSRLLSDRFSAERPKGSFSTLEIQRTEQGDSAMYLCASSLARRGYNEQFFGPGTRLTVL.

The rearrangement joins TRBV12-3 or TRBV12-4 to TRBJ1-1; no definite D call. CDR3 length equals 14 residues. Trimming pared 4 bases from V and 0 bases from J, leaving 9 bases between. In DNA form, the CDR3 reads TGTGCCAGCAGTTGGCGAAGGGTGAACACTGAAGCTTTCTTT. Its protein product is CASSWRRVNTEAFF.

The CDR3 DNA reads as TGTGCCAGCAGGCCACCCGGGACAGGGCTTGAATGGAATAATTCACCCCTCCACTTT. Amino acids: CASRPPGTGLEWNNSPLHF. The chain uses TRBV7-2 and TRBJ1-6, with TRBD1 matching over 9 bases. J gave up 5 bases and V 6 bases, and 17 bases lay outside the gene matches. Germline CDR1 SGHTA, CDR2 FQGNSA. The CDR3 is made up of 19 amino acids.

The gene calls are TRBV29-1 and TRBJ1-1; unclear D gene. Trimming took off 6 bases at V and 5 bases at J, with 10 bases between the two ends. This CDR3 has 11 residues. The germline CDR1 and CDR2 sequences are SQVTM and ANQGSEA. DNA of the CDR3: TGCAGCGTGCTCGGACGAACTGAAGCTTTCTTT. Translating gives CSVLGRTEAFF.

The chain recombines TRBV7-6 with TRBJ2-2; unclear D gene. The V end lost 4 bases, the J end lost 0 bases, and 12 bases lay between the germline ends. The CDR3 has 16 amino acids. The germline gives CDR1 SGHVS, CDR2 FNYEAQ. As DNA, the CDR3 is TGTGCCAGCAGCTCCCTCGGTGAGACGAACACCGGGGAGCTGTTTTTT. It codes for CASSSLGETNTGELFF.

The V and J genes are TRBV6-2 or TRBV6-3 and TRBJ2-5, with D possibly matching TRBD1 (5 bases). The CDR3 runs to 14 residues. V lost 8 bases to trimming and J lost 5 bases, with 18 bases between them. Germline lookup yields CDR1 MNHEY and CDR2 SVGEGT. The chain's CDR3 is CASVQERKRETQYF. CDR3 DNA: TGTGCCAGCGTACAGGAGAGAAAACGGGAGACCCAGTACTTC.